The rows below give T cell receptor beta chains drawn from one sample of a study of cytomegalovirus exposure and HLA in healthy donors. Only in-frame clones appear in the TCRdb table, and some are missing; sequencing was by immunoSEQ multiplex PCR. The table records over 200,000 clones, 88% of them present only once. Sequencing was performed on PBMCs. The receptors stem from a woman between 18 and 30 years old in good health and CMV-seronegative. Both conserved end residues are part of each CDR3. The order of the fields is CDR3 protein, CDR3 DNA, clone size, D gene, V gene, J gene. A D gene is named only where the DNA matches it firmly. A clone size is listed for some rows: how often the clone was seen (once, few, many), or a class if it is expanded.

CASSRDPGLVDEQFF	TGCGCCAGCAGCAGAGACCCGGGACTAGTCGATGAGCAGTTCTTC	NA	TRBD2	TRBV5-1	TRBJ2-1
CASSLGATGANVLTF	TGTGCCAGCAGCCTAGGGGCGACGGGGGCCAACGTCCTGACTTTC	NA	NA	TRBV7-2	TRBJ2-6
CASSLSLDTIANQPQHF	TGTGCCAGCAGTTTATCCCTCGACACGATCGCCAATCAGCCCCAGCATTTT	NA	NA	TRBV27	TRBJ1-5
CASSLLAVDDLFF	TGTGCCAGCAGTTTACTAGCGGTGGATGACCTGTTCTTC	once	TRBD2	TRBV28	TRBJ2-1
CASRADRGGPYEQYF	TGTGCCAGCAGGGCGGACAGGGGCGGCCCCTACGAGCAGTACTTC	NA	TRBD1	TRBV2	TRBJ2-7
CASSPGLAGALRYNEQFF	TGCGCCAGCAGCCCGGGACTAGCGGGAGCTCTGAGGTACAATGAGCAGTTCTTC	once	TRBD2	TRBV5-1	TRBJ2-1
CSGTSGITDTQYF	TGCAGCGGAACTAGCGGTATCACAGATACGCAGTATTTT	NA	TRBD2	TRBV29-1	TRBJ2-3
CASSETAGSSYNEQFF	TGTGCCAGCAGTGAAACGGCGGGATCCTCCTACAATGAGCAGTTCTTC	NA	NA	TRBV2	TRBJ2-1
CAISGRPGNYNEQFF	TGTGCCATCAGTGGTCGGCCAGGGAACTACAATGAGCAGTTCTTC	NA	NA	TRBV10-3	TRBJ2-1
CASSRPDSTNEQFF	TGCGCCAGCAGCAGGCCCGACTCCACCAATGAGCAGTTCTTC	NA	NA	TRBV5-1	TRBJ2-1
CSVEVAGDSVYEQYF	TGCAGCGTTGAAGTGGCGGGAGACAGTGTTTACGAGCAGTACTTC	NA	TRBD2	TRBV29-1	TRBJ2-7
CASSLDRGKEQYF	TGTGCCAGCTCGCTAGACAGGGGGAAAGAGCAGTACTTC	once	TRBD1	TRBV18	TRBJ2-7
CASSLGAGGGLGTDTQYF	TGTGCCAGCAGCTTAGGGGCTGGGGGAGGGCTTGGCACAGATACGCAGTATTTT	NA	TRBD2	TRBV7-2	TRBJ2-3
CAISESDRGQKYEQYF	TGTGCCATCAGTGAGTCTGACAGGGGGCAGAAATACGAGCAGTACTTC	NA	TRBD1	TRBV10-3	TRBJ2-7
CASSFIKGAGEQFF	TGTGCCAGCAGTTTTATCAAGGGGGCGGGGGAGCAGTTCTTC	NA	NA	TRBV27	TRBJ2-1
CASSLGQGVGEQYF	TGCGCCAGCAGCTTGGGACAGGGGGTTGGCGAGCAGTACTTC	NA	TRBD1	TRBV5-1	TRBJ2-7
CASSQSGQGSYEQYF	TGTGCCAGCAGCCAATCGGGACAGGGGTCCTACGAGCAGTACTTC	once	TRBD1	TRBV16	TRBJ2-7
CASSLEVGVRGQWSTGELFF	TGTGCCAGCAGCTTAGAGGTCGGTGTCAGGGGGCAATGGAGCACCGGGGAGCTGTTTTTT	NA	TRBD1	TRBV7-6	TRBJ2-2
CASSKTRATGTSGSSDTQYF	TGTGCCAGCAGTAAAACCCGGGCAACCGGGACTAGCGGGAGCTCAGATACGCAGTATTTT	NA	TRBD2	TRBV27	TRBJ2-3
CASSPPAGTTEQYF	TGTGCCAGCTCACCACCGGCCGGTACTACGGAGCAGTACTTC	NA	NA	TRBV18	TRBJ2-7